This is a list of T cell receptor beta chains from one sample in a study of T cells after yellow fever vaccination. TCRdb re-derived calls from the 5' RACE reads in MiXCR, one entry per CDR3 protein. The data contain some 350,000 distinct CDR3 sequences, 4% of them seen just once; the ten biggest clones take up roughly a quarter. The specimen was PBMCs, collected 5 days after the yellow fever booster vaccination. These receptors were taken from a man aged 18 to 29 who received the YFV17D yellow fever vaccine. CDR3s include the opening cysteine and the closing phenylalanine or tryptophan. Each record gives: D gene, clone size, J gene, V gene, CDR3 protein, CDR3 DNA. A D gene is named only where the DNA matches it firmly. Part of the rows lack a size; the others show once, few, many or a class for expanded clones.

- few TRBJ1-5 TRBV6-1 CASNWQAGHTSNQPQHF TGTGCCAGCAATTGGCAGGCGGGACACACAAGCAATCAGCCCCAGCATTTT
TRBD1 many TRBJ2-2 TRBV4-1 CASSQVTGRNTGELFF TGCGCCAGCAGCCAAGTGACAGGGAGGAACACCGGGGAGCTGTTTTTT
- few TRBJ2-5 TRBV3-1 CASSQGGRQETQYF TGTGCCAGCAGCCAGGGAGGCAGACAAGAGACCCAGTACTTC
- - TRBJ2-2 TRBV12-3/TRBV12-4 CASSPPAGNTGELFF TGTGCCAGCAGTCCCCCAGCGGGGAACACCGGGGAGCTGTTTTTT
- - TRBJ2-3 TRBV28 CASSFGQTGTDTQYF TGTGCCAGCAGTTTCGGTCAGACCGGCACAGATACGCAGTATTTT
- many TRBJ1-1 TRBV10-3 CAIRRARGEGAEAFF TGTGCCATCAGGAGGGCCAGGGGAGAGGGCGCTGAAGCTTTCTTT
- many TRBJ2-3 TRBV5-1 CASSPTHLRPDTQYF TGCGCCAGCAGTCCGACCCACCTACGCCCAGATACGCAGTATTTT
- few TRBJ1-4 TRBV7-9 CASSLGELSNEKLFF TGTGCCAGCAGCTTAGGGGAACTTAGTAATGAAAAACTGTTTTTT
- many TRBJ2-5 TRBV5-1 CASSLVLPSQETQYF TGCGCCAGCAGCTTGGTCCTTCCTAGCCAAGAGACCCAGTACTTC
TRBD2 many TRBJ2-7 TRBV4-3 CASSQEWRSGGLYEQYF TGCGCCAGCAGCCAAGAATGGAGAAGCGGGGGTCTTTACGAGCAGTACTTC
TRBD2 - TRBJ2-7 TRBV4-3 CASSQGTSGGTISYEQYF TGCGCCAGCAGCCAAGGAACTAGCGGGGGGACGATCTCCTACGAGCAGTACTTC
- many TRBJ2-3 TRBV6-5 CASSYGGGTDTQYF TGTGCCAGCAGTTACGGAGGGGGCACAGATACGCAGTATTTT
- many TRBJ2-1 TRBV24-1 CATSDSRWRDRDNEQFF TGTGCCACCAGTGATTCCAGGTGGAGGGACCGAGACAATGAGCAGTTCTTC
- few TRBJ1-6 TRBV20-1 CSARETGGNSPLHF TGCAGTGCTAGAGAGACAGGAGGGAATTCACCCCTCCACTTT
TRBD1 few TRBJ2-2 TRBV6-6 CASSYSRQGANTGELFF TGTGCCAGCAGTTACTCGCGGCAGGGGGCGAACACCGGGGAGCTGTTTTTT
TRBD2 - TRBJ2-1 TRBV27 CASRETSGVYNEQFF TGTGCCAGCAGGGAAACTAGCGGGGTTTACAATGAGCAGTTCTTC
- few TRBJ1-3 TRBV4-3 CASSQGVGPGNTIYF TGCGCCAGCAGCCAAGGCGTGGGTCCTGGAAACACCATATATTTT
- - TRBJ2-4 TRBV7-2 CASSLQFAENKNIQYF TGTGCCAGCAGCTTACAATTTGCCGAGAACAAAAACATTCAGTACTTC
- few TRBJ1-1 TRBV20-1 CSAREAPRAEAFF TGCAGTGCTAGAGAGGCTCCGAGGGCTGAAGCTTTCTTT
TRBD1 few TRBJ2-1 TRBV9 CASTKTDRLPGSEQFF TGTGCCAGCACCAAAACGGACAGGCTCCCGGGAAGTGAGCAGTTCTTC
TRBD1 many TRBJ1-1 TRBV6-5 CASSWDRGNTEAFF TGTGCCAGCAGTTGGGACAGGGGGAACACTGAAGCTTTCTTT
TRBD2 many TRBJ2-1 TRBV12-3/TRBV12-4 CASSRRTSGAVEQFF TGTGCCAGCAGCCGCCGGACTAGCGGGGCGGTTGAGCAGTTCTTC
- few TRBJ2-1 TRBV24-1 CATSDLKGDSYNEQFF TGTGCCACCAGTGATTTGAAGGGTGACTCCTACAATGAGCAGTTCTTC
- few TRBJ1-2 TRBV23-1 CASSQSWAPGYTF TGCGCCAGCAGTCAATCGTGGGCGCCTGGCTACACCTTC
TRBD2 many TRBJ2-5 TRBV12-3/TRBV12-4 CASSLVLAGVETQYF TGTGCCAGCAGTTTAGTCCTAGCGGGGGTTGAGACCCAGTACTTC
- few TRBJ2-7 TRBV4-3 CASSQAGSDYEQYF TGCGCCAGCAGCCAAGCGGGCTCTGACTACGAGCAGTACTTC
TRBD2 few TRBJ2-3 TRBV7-2 CASSVSGGADTQYF TGTGCCAGCAGCGTTAGCGGGGGCGCAGATACGCAGTATTTT
- few TRBJ1-6 TRBV4-1 CASSQGPQSSSYNSPLHF TGCGCCAGCAGCCAAGGGCCCCAATCTAGCTCCTATAATTCACCCCTCCACTTT
- - TRBJ2-2 TRBV7-6 CASSSGLLTGELFF TGTGCCAGCAGCTCCGGACTGCTCACCGGGGAGCTGTTTTTT
TRBD1 - TRBJ2-7 TRBV6-2/TRBV6-3 CASSEGLFGQGNEQYF TGTGCCAGCAGTGAAGGGTTGTTTGGACAGGGGAACGAGCAGTACTTC
- - TRBJ2-2 TRBV4-3 CASGGGTGNNGEMFF TGCGCCAGCGGAGGCGGGACGGGGAACAACGGGGAGATGTTTTTT
- many TRBJ1-6 TRBV7-2 CASSPRAGDLSPLHF TGTGCCAGCAGCCCCCGGGCGGGAGACCTTTCACCCCTCCACTTT
TRBD1 - TRBJ1-6 TRBV6-5 CASSYWAGTGRSPLHF TGTGCCAGCAGCTACTGGGCCGGGACAGGGAGATCACCCCTCCACTTT
- few TRBJ2-5 TRBV29-1 CSVDRVGETQYF TGCAGCGTTGACAGGGTCGGGGAGACCCAGTACTTC
TRBD1 few TRBJ1-2 TRBV4-1 CASSQVNRGSAGYTF TGCGCCAGCAGCCAGGTGAACAGGGGCTCTGCTGGCTACACCTTC
TRBD2 many TRBJ2-3 TRBV4-1 CASSPSGGSTDTQYF TGCGCCAGCAGCCCTAGCGGGGGGAGCACAGATACGCAGTATTTT
- few TRBJ2-5 TRBV28 CASSPRGAPRGETQYF TGTGCCAGCAGTCCCAGGGGAGCGCCCCGAGGAGAGACCCAGTACTTC
TRBD2 many TRBJ2-2 TRBV6-4 CASSASGDTGELFF TGTGCCAGCAGTGCTAGCGGGGACACCGGGGAGCTGTTTTTT
- - TRBJ1-1 TRBV6-5 CASSYSRAGATEAFF TGTGCCAGCAGTTACTCGAGGGCAGGGGCCACTGAAGCTTTCTTT
- - TRBJ1-6 TRBV14 CASKMGGPYSPLHF TGTGCCAGCAAAATGGGGGGCCCTTATTCACCCCTCCACTTT
- many TRBJ2-5 TRBV5-1 CASSSPDKETQYF TGCGCCAGCAGCTCACCGGACAAAGAGACCCAGTACTTC
- few TRBJ1-2 TRBV6-5 CASSYLSVGYGYTF TGTGCCAGCAGTTACCTCAGTGTTGGCTATGGCTACACCTTC
- - TRBJ2-3 TRBV5-1 CASSLGEILSTDTQYF TGCGCCAGCAGCTTGGGGGAGATTCTTAGCACAGATACGCAGTATTTT
- - TRBJ2-5 TRBV7-6 CASSPNDGETQYF TGTGCCAGCAGCCCCAACGACGGAGAGACCCAGTACTTC
- many TRBJ2-1 TRBV6-2/TRBV6-3 CASSYGAHNEQFF TGTGCCAGCAGTTACGGGGCTCACAATGAGCAGTTCTTC
- many TRBJ2-1 TRBV6-5 CASSPQGSHEQFF TGTGCCAGCAGCCCCCAGGGTAGCCATGAGCAGTTCTTC
- few TRBJ1-5 TRBV18 CASSRGRINQPQHF TGTGCCAGCTCACGTGGACGGATCAATCAGCCCCAGCATTTT
TRBD2 many TRBJ2-7 TRBV7-2 CASSSASGGHYEQYF TGTGCCAGCAGCTCCGCTAGCGGGGGGCACTACGAGCAGTACTTC
- few TRBJ1-6 TRBV3-1 CASSQGRKGSSYNSPLHF TGTGCCAGCAGCCAAGGGAGAAAGGGAAGCTCCTATAATTCACCCCTCCACTTT
TRBD1 few TRBJ1-2 TRBV10-3 CAIRDREGAYGYTF TGTGCCATCAGGGACAGGGAAGGGGCCTATGGCTACACCTTC
TRBD2 - TRBJ2-1 TRBV20-1 CSARERGDYNEQFF TGCAGTGCTAGGGAGCGGGGGGACTACAATGAGCAGTTCTTC
TRBD1 - TRBJ2-6 TRBV11-2 CASSPSGTGPGANVLTF TGTGCCAGCAGCCCCTCAGGGACAGGGCCTGGGGCCAACGTCCTGACTTTC
- - TRBJ1-2 TRBV10-3 CAISVIEGNGYTF TGTGCCATCAGTGTTATTGAGGGGAATGGCTACACCTTC
- - TRBJ1-5 TRBV6-5 CASRPGPTQNQPQHF TGTGCCAGCCGGCCAGGGCCAACTCAAAATCAGCCCCAGCATTTT
- few TRBJ2-1 TRBV12-3/TRBV12-4 CASSVSQGGGYNEQFF TGTGCCAGCAGTGTATCTCAGGGTGGCGGCTACAATGAGCAGTTCTTC
TRBD2 - TRBJ2-1 TRBV5-1 CASSSGGGGAREQFF TGCGCCAGCAGCTCGGGTGGCGGGGGGGCCCGTGAGCAGTTCTTC
- few TRBJ1-5 TRBV12-3/TRBV12-4 CASSTPGPQGNQPQHF TGTGCCAGCAGTACGCCGGGGCCTCAAGGGAATCAGCCCCAGCATTTT
- many TRBJ2-2 TRBV20-1 CSAIEGLNTGELFF TGCAGTGCCATCGAGGGCCTCAACACCGGGGAGCTGTTTTTT
- - TRBJ2-5 TRBV12-3/TRBV12-4 CASSPPSRTQYF TGTGCCAGCAGTCCTCCCTCCCGGACCCAGTACTTC